One and the same sample provided the 32 T cell receptor beta chains below, sequenced in a study of regulatory T cells in long-lasting Graves disease (dated by TCRdb to about 2021). Reading the label with the study, this specimen's time point is: persistent/refractory GD, antithyroid drugs over 5 years with positive TRAb. For both TCR sequencing and RNA sequencing, RNA was extracted from PBMCs in TRIzol. Library preparation used multiplex PCR. Sequencing instrument: Illumina HiSeq 4000. TCR beta libraries were built with iRepertoire HTBI primers and Arm-PCR amplification of CDR3 regions. TCRdb passed the public sequencing reads through fastp at Q25 and MiXCR, retaining productive beta sequences. Every distinct CDR3 protein forms one entry, paired with its most common genes and DNA. The sample yields around 450,000 distinct CDR3 sequences; around a fifth were counted once. Around 7% of the sample is held by the ten biggest clonotypes.

Sequences were derived from peripheral blood mononuclear cells (PBMCs), sampled when the disease was refractory, from a patient treated with antithyroid drugs. The source is a female donor with Graves disease.

Note on this clonotype: Germline and junction disagree at one end, which may indicate a read error. The V gene is TRBV27, the J gene TRBJ2-7; D possibly matches TRBD1 or TRBD2 (6 bases each). CDR3 length: 15 amino acids. CDR1 and CDR2 (germline): MNHEY, SMNVEV (reference sequence). CDR3 loop: CASSLLGGLSHEQYF. The CDR3 bases are TGTGCCAGCAGTTTATTGGGGGGCCTCTCCCACGAGCAGTACTTC.

A note on this clonotype: Just one base apart from a much larger clone, this may be a read error. The rearrangement joins TRBV20-1 to TRBJ2-5; 7 nucleotides line up with TRBD1. There are 14 residues in the CDR3. After removal of 2 bases from V and 5 bases from J, the junction contained 8 bases not matched to a gene. The V gene's germline CDR1 is DFQATT and CDR2 SNEGSKA (reference sequence). CDR3: CSARRKQGTETQYF. CDR3 sequence (DNA): TGCAGTGCTAGAAGGAAACAGGGGACGGAGACCCAGTACTTC.

Ten or more counts support this clonotype. The chain uses TRBV6-2 or TRBV6-3 and TRBJ2-4; 7 bases fit TRBD2. The CDR3 has 13 residues. CDR1 and CDR2 from the germline V gene are MNHEY and SVGEGT. V shed 2 bases and J 8 bases; nucleotides not matched to a gene: 3. In nucleotides, the CDR3 is TGTGCCAGCAGTTACGGGAGGGCGGACATTCAGTACTTC. As protein: CASSYGRADIQYF.

This clonotype appeared a few times. The CDR3 protein is CATSGDRIGDTEAFF. The CDR3 DNA is TGTGCCACCAGCGGGGACCGAATCGGGGACACTGAAGCTTTCTTT. This chain joins TRBV15 and TRBJ1-1, with a possible D match to TRBD1 (5 bases). The CDR3 is 15 amino acids. Germline V CDR1 and CDR2: LNHNV, YYDKDF (reference sequence). Trimming stripped 5 bases from V and 3 bases from J, with 16 bases between.

This clonotype was seen ten or more times. The rearrangement joins TRBV27 to TRBJ1-6; no clear D. Between the trimmed V and J ends, which lost 5 bases and 2 bases, there was a span of 10 bases. This CDR3 is 15 amino acids long. CDR1 and CDR2 from the germline V gene are MNHEY and SMNVEV (reference sequence). The CDR3: CASSKQLTYNSPLHF. The CDR3 nucleotides read TGTGCCAGCAGTAAACAATTAACCTATAATTCACCCCTCCACTTT.

In this sample, this clonotype turned up a few times. The gene calls are TRBV29-1 and TRBJ1-2, with D tentatively TRBD1 (5 bases). The CDR3 loop spans 13 amino acids. V was clipped by 6 bases and J by 8 bases, with 19 bases between them. Germline V gene lookup returns CDR1 SQVTM and CDR2 ANQGSEA. This chain's CDR3 is CSVEPTGLRGYTF. CDR3 coding DNA: TGCAGCGTCGAACCAACAGGACTCCGGGGCTACACCTTC.

About this clonotype: A much larger clone lies one base from this, so it may be a read error. The chain joins TRBV28 to TRBJ2-5; the D is unclear. The CDR3 is 15 residues long. Trimming left V 5 bases short and J 0 bases short, with 13 bases between. Germline V CDR1 and CDR2: MDHEN, SYDVKM. The DNA of the CDR3 is TGTGCCAGCAGTCTTTCAGAGACGTACCAAGAGACCCAGTACTTC. Translation: CASSLSETYQETQYF.

This clonotype occurred many times. The V call is TRBV3-1, the J call TRBJ1-4; D not certain. Trimming took off 1 base at V and 8 bases at J, with 2 bases between the two ends. The germline gives CDR1 LGHDT, CDR2 YNNKEL (reference sequence). The CDR3 spans 11 residues. The CDR3, as DNA: TGTGCCAGCAGCCAAGGGGAAAAACTGTTTTTT. Protein product: CASSQGEKLFF.

The chain's CDR3 is CATSRDWGQDLMNTEAFF. The CDR3 nucleotides are TGTGCCACCAGCAGAGATTGGGGACAGGACCTTATGAACACTGAAGCTTTCTTT. The V and J genes are TRBV15 and TRBJ1-1, with TRBD1 matching over 8 bases. The CDR3 contains 18 residues. J gave up 0 bases and V 0 bases, and 9 bases lay outside the gene matches. Germline V gives CDR1 LNHNV, CDR2 YYDKDF (reference sequence).

This clonotype was seen more than once but under ten times. The chain has TRBV7-8 and TRBJ2-2, with 8 bases fitting TRBD1. The CDR3 is 15 residues long. Germline CDR1 is SGHVS and CDR2 is FQNEAQ. The junction had 5 bases not matched to a gene; V was cut back by 3 bases and J by 5 bases. This chain's CDR3 is CASSFPGQGTGELFF. The CDR3 DNA reads as TGTGCCAGCAGCTTCCCCGGACAGGGAACCGGGGAGCTGTTTTTT.

In this sample, this clonotype turned up many times. This chain uses TRBV9 with TRBJ1-2; unclear D gene. Germline V gives CDR1 SGDLS, CDR2 YYNGEE. The CDR3 sequence is 13 residues long. Deletions cut 0 bases from V and 7 bases from J, with 10 bases between. The CDR3 bases are TGTGCCAGCAGCGTAGATGGAGGTGGTGGCTACACCTTC. Amino acid sequence: CASSVDGGGGYTF. Supplemented by reference TRBV9 and TRBJ1-2, the full variable domain reads DSGVTQTPKHLITATGQRVTLRCSPRSGDLSVYWYQQSLDQGLQFLIQYYNGEERAKGNILERFSAQQFPDLHSELNLSSLELGDSALYFCASSVDGGGGYTFGSGTRLTVV.

This clonotype was counted a few times. The V and J genes are TRBV14 and TRBJ2-7, with D maybe TRBD2 (6 bases). Looked up from germline, CDR1 is SGHDN and CDR2 is FVKESK. The V end was cut by 7 bases, the J end by 0 bases, with 10 bases between. This CDR3 spans 13 amino acids. The CDR3 loop is CASKYGGSYEQYF. The CDR3 region has the DNA TGTGCCAGCAAGTACGGGGGCTCCTACGAGCAGTACTTC.

This clonotype was counted at least ten times. The CDR3 here is CASSYQQGVTEAFF. The CDR3 DNA follows: TGTGCCAGCAGTTATCAGCAGGGGGTCACTGAAGCTTTCTTT. The V and J genes are TRBV12-3 or TRBV12-4 and TRBJ1-1; 7 bases line up with TRBD1. This CDR3 contains 14 residues. V gave up 4 bases and J gave up 4 bases; unmatched junction bases: 6.

This clonotype was counted many times. The V gene is TRBV12-3 or TRBV12-4, the J gene TRBJ1-5, with D maybe TRBD1 (6 bases). V was trimmed by 8 bases and J by 0 bases, leaving 11 bases between them. The CDR3 consists of 14 residues. The CDR3 reads CASRTADSNQPQHF. The CDR3 coding sequence is TGTGCCAGCCGGACAGCGGATAGCAATCAGCCCCAGCATTTT.

The rearrangement links TRBV19 to TRBJ1-1, with D perhaps TRBD1 (5 bases). Germline values: CDR1 LNHDA, CDR2 SQIVND (reference sequence). The germline V and J ends were trimmed by 4 bases and 5 bases, with 11 bases remaining between them. CDR3 size: 13 residues. CDR3 residues: CASSRDGETEAFF. The CDR3 bases are TGTGCCAGTAGTAGGGACGGAGAGACTGAAGCTTTCTTT.

The chain combines TRBV6-2 or TRBV6-3 with TRBJ1-3; 8 positions agree with TRBD1. Trimming at V came to 4 bases and at J to 2 bases, leaving 4 bases not matched to a gene. The CDR3 covers 15 residues. In germline, CDR1 is MNHEY, CDR2 SVGEGT. The CDR3 is CASSSDRVAGNTIYF. The CDR3 bases are TGTGCCAGCAGTTCGGACAGGGTCGCTGGAAACACCATATATTTT.

The rearrangement joins TRBV24-1 to TRBJ1-2; a weak D match, TRBD1 (5 bases). The V gene lost 6 bases and the J gene lost 7 bases, with 14 bases spanning the gap. The length of the CDR3 is 13 residues. The germline V gene encodes CDR1 KGHDR and CDR2 SFDVKD. CDR3 bases: TGTGCCACCAGTCTCGGCAGGGAGTCTGGCTACACCTTC. Its translation is CATSLGRESGYTF.

This clonotype was detected a few times. V usage is TRBV7-2 and J usage is TRBJ1-5; TRBD1 might be the D (5 bases). The CDR3 totals 14 residues. The germline V gene has CDR1 SGHTA and CDR2 FQGNSA. Trimming cost V 2 bases and J 7 bases, with 12 bases left between them. The CDR3 loop is CASSLSRADQPQHF. CDR3 nucleotides: TGTGCCAGCAGCTTAAGCAGGGCTGACCAGCCCCAGCATTTT.

As to this clonotype: One end of the junction varies from germline; a read error may be responsible. The chain has TRBV12-5 and TRBJ1-2, with a possible D match to TRBD1 (6 bases). The CDR3 contains 16 residues. Germline lookup yields CDR1 LGHNT and CDR2 FRNRAP. The CDR3 reads CASGLVLSGASGGYAF. In DNA, the CDR3 is TGTGCTAGTGGTTTGGTACTCTCAGGGGCGTCGGGAGGCTACGCCTTC. Supplemented by reference TRBV12-5 and TRBJ1-2, the full variable domain reads DARVTQTPRHKVTEMGQEVTMRCQPILGHNTVFWYRQTMMQGLELLAYFRNRAPLDDSGMPKDRFSAEMPDATLATLKIQPSEPRDSAVYFCASGLVLSGASGGYAFGSGTRLTVV.

This clonotype has only a few counts. This chain joins TRBV24-1 and TRBJ1-6; D is possibly TRBD1 (6 bases). The CDR3 runs 16 residues. V gave up 4 bases and J gave up 10 bases, with 19 bases separating them. From germline, CDR1 is KGHDR and CDR2 SFDVKD. CDR3 coding DNA: TGTGCCACCAGTGAACTCGGACAGCGGAGCGGCTCACCCCTCCACTTT. Its protein is CATSELGQRSGSPLHF.

Notes on this clonotype: At one of its ends the junction is not consistent with the germline gene, which may arise from a read error. This chain connects TRBV5-1 to TRBJ2-7, with D perhaps TRBD1 or TRBD2 (6 bases each). The CDR3 covers 16 residues. Germline CDR1 reads SGHRS; CDR2 reads YFSETQ. In DNA form, the CDR3 reads TGCGCCAGCAGCTTGGTTGTGGGGGGCGCTTCCTACGAGCGGTACTTC. Amino acid sequence: CASSLVVGGASYERYF.

This chain connects TRBV5-6 to TRBJ1-1; 7 bases match TRBD1. From germline, CDR1 is SGHDT and CDR2 YYEEEE. V shed 6 bases, J shed 1 base, and the junction held 6 bases outside the gene matches. The CDR3 is made up of 14 amino acids. The CDR3 is CASTIGTANTEAFF. CDR3 in DNA: TGTGCCAGCACCATCGGGACAGCGAACACTGAAGCTTTCTTT.

This clonotype was seen at least ten times. This rearrangement joins TRBV12-3 or TRBV12-4 to TRBJ2-7; D is ambiguous. V lost 6 bases to trimming and J lost 6 bases, with 12 bases between them. The CDR3 covers 12 residues. The DNA for the CDR3 is TGTGCCAGCAGCCCCCAGTTCGCCGAGCAGTACTTC. Its translation: CASSPQFAEQYF.

This clonotype was counted a few times. The chain combines TRBV29-1 with TRBJ2-1; 11 bases are a match to TRBD2. Germline V CDR1 and CDR2: SQVTM, ANQGSEA. This CDR3 spans 14 amino acids. V was pared by 6 bases and J by 9 bases, with 10 bases of the junction left unmatched. The chain's CDR3 is CSVRGASGGSEQFF. The CDR3 bases are TGCAGCGTGAGAGGGGCTAGCGGGGGGAGTGAGCAGTTCTTC.

This clonotype has ten or more counts. The V and J genes are TRBV12-3 or TRBV12-4 and TRBJ1-5; no clear D. CDR3 size: 14 residues. Trimming cost V 5 bases and J 2 bases, with 10 bases left between them. The CDR3 protein is CASSSKTGNQPQHF. DNA of the CDR3: TGTGCCAGCAGTAGCAAGACGGGCAATCAGCCCCAGCATTTT.

The genes are TRBV13 and TRBJ2-5, with D possibly matching TRBD2 (5 bases). Trimming removed 4 bases at V and 0 bases at J, with 15 bases between. In germline, CDR1 is PRHDT, CDR2 FYEKMQ (reference sequence). The CDR3 contains 16 residues. Here the CDR3 DNA reads TGTGCCAGCAGCTCAGGCGATGCCGGGAACCAAGAGACCCAGTACTTC. Translation gives CASSSGDAGNQETQYF.

The chain recombines TRBV6-1 with TRBJ2-2, with 12 bases aligning to TRBD2. The V segment lost 6 bases and the J segment 8 bases; nucleotides outside the gene matches: 19. The V gene's germline CDR1 is MNHNS and CDR2 SASEGT. The CDR3 covers 19 residues. The CDR3 loop is CASRAGRLAGAPVGGELFF. The CDR3 coding sequence is TGTGCCAGCAGGGCCGGGAGACTAGCGGGGGCGCCCGTAGGGGGGGAGCTGTTTTTT.

This clonotype was counted ten times or more. V is TRBV5-5 and J is TRBJ1-5; 8 bases match TRBD1. J lost 5 bases, V lost 0 bases, and 7 bases had no gene match. CDR1 is SGHKS and CDR2 is YYEKEE in the germline V gene (reference sequence). The CDR3 is made up of 16 amino acids. In DNA, the CDR3 is TGTGCCAGCAGCTTGGAGCGTACAGGGGGTCATCAGCCCCAGCATTTT. Residues: CASSLERTGGHQPQHF.

This rearrangement joins TRBV30 to TRBJ2-7; weak D call: TRBD1 (5 bases). The CDR3 consists of 13 residues. The V end was cut by 4 bases, the J end by 6 bases, with 16 bases between. The germline V gene encodes CDR1 GTSNPN and CDR2 SVGIG (reference sequence). The CDR3 DNA sequence: TGTGCCTGGAACGGCCAGGGATGGGGCGAGCAGTACTTC. Residues: CAWNGQGWGEQYF. Combining the CDR3 with reference TRBV30 and TRBJ2-7 gives the whole variable domain SQTIHQWPATLVQPVGSPLSLECTVEGTSNPNLYWYRQAAGRGLQLLFYSVGIGQISSEVPQNLSASRPQDRQFILSSKKLLLSDSGFYLCAWNGQGWGEQYFGPGTRLTVT.

The chain has TRBV28 and TRBJ1-1; D is uncertain. This CDR3 region has 14 residues. Deletions cut 2 bases from V and 8 bases from J, with 15 bases between. Germline V lookup: CDR1 MDHEN, CDR2 SYDVKM. The CDR3 reads CASSLSLETTEAFF. In DNA, the CDR3 is TGTGCCAGCAGTTTAAGTTTGGAAACTACCGAAGCTTTCTTT.

The rearrangement links TRBV27 to TRBJ2-2; D unresolved. The CDR3 spans 14 residues. Looked up from germline, CDR1 is MNHEY and CDR2 is SMNVEV (reference sequence). The V gene lost 6 bases and the J gene lost 1 base, with 9 bases spanning the gap. The CDR3 sequence is CASSPEMNTGELFF. CDR3 DNA sequence: TGTGCCAGCAGCCCCGAAATGAACACCGGGGAGCTGTTTTTT.

This clonotype was seen repeatedly, ten times or more. The gene calls are TRBV7-2 and TRBJ2-7, with D tentatively TRBD2 (5 bases). V lost 6 bases and J lost 1, with 13 bases in between. Germline CDR1 is SGHTA and CDR2 is FQGNSA. This CDR3 spans 14 amino acids. The CDR3 here is CASSRAGGSYEQYF. The CDR3 DNA is TGTGCCAGCAGTAGGGCGGGCGGGTCCTACGAGCAGTACTTC.